This TCR beta chain was identified in a study of Ad26.COV2.S vaccination and SARS-CoV-2 variants. Documented treatment: 19 received Ad26.COV2.S at low or high dose, single or two shots; about five received placebo; per-sample allocation not given. Samples came from day 63 after the first vaccine or placebo injection. Assay used: immunoSEQ multiplex PCR; TCRdb lists only in-frame clones, some missing. Of about 350,000 clones listed, approximately 90% are singletons. Losses at the gene ends were 3 bases for V and 5 bases for J; bases not matched to a gene: 6. CDR1 and CDR2 (germline): MGHRA, YSYEKL. This CDR3 contains 15 residues.

The chain uses TRBV4-1 and TRBJ1-5; 8 bases map to TRBD1. The TCR originated in a person between 18 and 59 years old who received the Ad26.COV2.S COVID-19 vaccine or a placebo. The sample in question was peripheral blood, obtained in a trial of Ad26.COV2.S vaccine versus placebo. As DNA, the CDR3 is TGCGCCAGCAGCCAGGACGGACAGGGTTATCAGCCCCAGCATTTT. Protein sequence: CASSQDGQGYQPQHF.